These T cell receptor beta chains were read from a single sample in a study of OX40 agonist ivuxolimab in advanced cancers. Method: immunoSEQ multiplex PCR; TCRdb's copy keeps in-frame clones and lacks some. The sample carries fewer than 60,000 clones, 85% recorded once. Sequencing was performed on CD4+ or CD8+ T cells sorted from blood, taken in a trial of the OX40 agonist ivuxolimab. All receptors come from an adult with an advanced solid tumor such as melanoma, head and neck, liver or kidney cancer. CDR3s include the opening cysteine and the closing phenylalanine or tryptophan. Fields, in order: clone size, D gene, J gene, V gene, CDR3 DNA, CDR3 protein. The D gene is left open where the match is weak. The size of a clone is reported for some rows only, either as once, few or many, or as a class for expanded clones.

>.|TRBD1|TRBJ1-2|TRBV5-6
TGTGCCAGCAGCTTGGGGGACAGGGTTCTTTATGGCTACACCTTC
CASSLGDRVLYGYTF
>.|.|TRBJ1-2|TRBV4-3
TGCGCCAGCAGCCAAGTGGTGTTTAACTATGGCTACACCTTC
CASSQVVFNYGYTF
>.|TRBD1|TRBJ2-7|TRBV19
TGTGCCAGTAGTCCCGAGGACAGGCCCCGCTACGAGCAGTACTTC
CASSPEDRPRYEQYF
>.|TRBD2|TRBJ2-2|TRBV27
TGTGCCAGCAGTTTTCTGACTAGCGGGGGCACCGGGGAGCTGTTTTTT
CASSFLTSGGTGELFF
>once|.|TRBJ2-1|TRBV11-2
TGTGCCAGCAGCTTAGGTACGAGCGGCCTGGGGGGAGAGCAGTTCTTC
CASSLGTSGLGGEQFF
>.|.|TRBJ2-1|TRBV18
TGTGCCAGCTCACCGTGGGGCCTTTCCCCCTACAATGAGCAGTTCTTC
CASSPWGLSPYNEQFF
>once|TRBD1|TRBJ1-2|TRBV7-8
TGTGCCAGCAGCCCCGGGACAGGGAATGGCTACACCTTC
CASSPGTGNGYTF
>.|.|TRBJ2-3|TRBV6-5
TGTGCCAGCAGAAACCCAGGGTTCGGCACAGATACGCAGTATTTT
CASRNPGFGTDTQYF
>.|.|TRBJ1-5|TRBV28
TGTGCCAGCAGTTTGAGCCCGGGGAGGCGCAATCAGCCCCAGCATTTT
CASSLSPGRRNQPQHF
>.|.|TRBJ2-2|TRBV6-5
TGTGCCAGCAGTTTAGCCCCCTCGAACACCGGGGAGCTGTTTTTT
CASSLAPSNTGELFF
>.|.|TRBJ1-2|TRBV5-3
TGTGCCAGAAGCGGTCCCAGAGGCCCTGGCAGCTACACCTTC
CARSGPRGPGSYTF
>.|TRBD1|TRBJ1-2|TRBV2
TGTGCCAGTGGGGATCCGGGACAGGGAAACTATGGCTACACCTTC
CASGDPGQGNYGYTF
>.|TRBD2|TRBJ2-7|TRBV9
TGTGCCAGCAGCGGACCCCTCGCGGGGGGGCCGGACGAGCAGTACTTC
CASSGPLAGGPDEQYF
>few|TRBD2|TRBJ2-1|TRBV19
TGTGCCAGTAGTTTGCATAGCGGGGGCTCTTACAATGAGCAGTTCTTC
CASSLHSGGSYNEQFF
>.|TRBD1|TRBJ1-1|TRBV11-2
TGTGCCAGCAGCCCTCAGGGGGCTCACACTGAAGCTTTCTTT
CASSPQGAHTEAFF
>.|.|TRBJ1-2|TRBV4-1
TGTGCCAGCAGCCAAACACCCAGTTCCAACTATGGCTACACCTTC
CASSQTPSSNYGYTF
>.|.|TRBJ2-5|TRBV7-6
TGTGCCAGCAGCTGGGGAGAGACCCAGTACTTC
CASSWGETQYF
>.|.|TRBJ2-1|TRBV10-3
TGTGCCATCAGTGAGTCGGGAGAGCATACGGGGTACAATGAGCAGTTCTTC
CAISESGEHTGYNEQFF
>.|.|TRBJ2-7|TRBV4-3
TGCGCCAGCAGCCAAGGACGGGGCGATGGTTACGAGCAGTACTTC
CASSQGRGDGYEQYF
>.|.|TRBJ1-6|TRBV29-1
TGCATCGACCAGGCATTAGGGTCACCCCTCCACTTT
CIDQALGSPLHF
>.|.|TRBJ2-2|TRBV4-2
TGTGCCAGCAGCCAAGTACACGGGACCGGGGAGCTGTTTTTT
CASSQVHGTGELFF
>.|.|TRBJ1-5|TRBV7-9
TGTGCCAGCAGCGCCGTCGGCAATCAGCCCCAGCATTTT
CASSAVGNQPQHF
>.|.|TRBJ2-2|TRBV5-6
TGTGCCAGCAGCCGTAGGGAAGTTAAGGACACCGGGGAGCTGTTTTTT
CASSRREVKDTGELFF
>once|TRBD1|TRBJ2-7|TRBV5-6
TGTGCCAGCAGCACGACACCAGGGGGCGAGCAGTACTTC
CASSTTPGGEQYF
>.|.|TRBJ1-5|TRBV4-1
TGCGCCAGCAGCCAACCCGGACATAGCAATCAGCCCCAGCATTTT
CASSQPGHSNQPQHF
>.|TRBD1|TRBJ1-5|TRBV19
TGTGCCAGTAGTATAGAGGGGGAGACAGGGATCCCTCTAAGCAATCAGCCCCAGCATTTT
CASSIEGETGIPLSNQPQHF
>.|.|TRBJ2-1|TRBV4-1
TGCGCCAGCAGCCACGAGGGACTGACCTACAATGAGCAGTTCTTC
CASSHEGLTYNEQFF
>.|.|TRBJ2-7|TRBV2
TGTGCCAGCAGTTACCTTAGAGAGCAGTACTTC
CASSYLREQYF
>.|.|TRBJ2-5|TRBV7-9
TGTGCCAGCAGCCCAGAGGAAAAAGAGACCCAGTACTTC
CASSPEEKETQYF
>once|.|TRBJ1-6|TRBV9
TGTGCCAGCAGCGTAGAACAGACAAACTCCTATAATTCACCCCTCCACTTT
CASSVEQTNSYNSPLHF
>.|TRBD2|TRBJ2-7|TRBV27
TGTGCCAGCAGTCTCGTAGCGGGGGGAAGGTACGAGCAGTACTTC
CASSLVAGGRYEQYF
>.|.|TRBJ2-2|TRBV27
TGTGCCAGCAGTTTATCGGTGTTGGAAGCCGGGGAGCTGTTTTTT
CASSLSVLEAGELFF
>.|.|TRBJ1-1|TRBV29-1
TGCAGCGGCCGCCACGGGCAGCTGAACACTGAAGCTTTCTTT
CSGRHGQLNTEAFF
>.|.|TRBJ1-5|TRBV7-8
TGTGCCAGCAGCAAAGAGGGACCGAGTCAGCCCCAGCATTTT
CASSKEGPSQPQHF
>.|TRBD1|TRBJ1-4|TRBV6-5
TGTGCCAGCAAAACAGGGGGCAATGAAAAACTGTTTTTT
CASKTGGNEKLFF
>.|.|TRBJ2-5|TRBV9
TGTGCCAGCAGCGTAGGAGGAGGGTATGGGTTAGAGACCCAGTACTTC
CASSVGGGYGLETQYF
>few|.|TRBJ1-4|TRBV10-3
TGTGCCATCAGTGAGTCAGCAACTAATGAAAAACTGTTTTTT
CAISESATNEKLFF
>.|TRBD2|TRBJ2-7|TRBV11-2
TGTGCCAGCAGCCCCACTAGCGGGGGCGACTACGAGCAGTACTTC
CASSPTSGGDYEQYF
>.|TRBD1|TRBJ1-5|TRBV6-1
TGTGCCAGCAGTGAACGGGACAGGGCCTATCAGCCCCAGCATTTT
CASSERDRAYQPQHF
>few|.|TRBJ1-4|TRBV4-2
TGTGCCAGCAGCCAAGGGGGGGAGAGTGAAAAACTGTTTTTT
CASSQGGESEKLFF
>.|.|TRBJ1-4|TRBV7-2
TGTGCCAGCAGCTTAGCGGACAATCGGGAAAAACTGTTTTTT
CASSLADNREKLFF
>large|.|TRBJ2-7|TRBV4-3
TGCGCCAGCAGCCCCGCCACAACTAGGAACGAGCAGTACTTC
CASSPATTRNEQYF
>.|.|TRBJ2-7|TRBV6-6
TGTGCCAGCAGTGCGCCGATGCGGGCGTGGGAGCAGTACTTC
CASSAPMRAWEQYF
>.|.|TRBJ1-1|TRBV5-4
TGTGCCAGCAGCTCCCCGGGACCCATCCAAGGGGACACTGAAGCTTTCTTT
CASSSPGPIQGDTEAFF
>.|TRBD1|TRBJ1-5|TRBV5-4
TGTGCCAGCAGCCAAGAGGCAGGACAGGGGTTTCAGCCCCAGCATTTT
CASSQEAGQGFQPQHF
>.|.|TRBJ2-3|TRBV10-1
TGCGCCAGCAGCAACCACCCCACTCCCACAGATACGCAGTATTTT
CASSNHPTPTDTQYF
>.|.|TRBJ1-1|TRBV7-9
TGTGCCAGCAGCTTCCTATCCAGGGACACTGAAGCTTTCTTT
CASSFLSRDTEAFF
>.|TRBD1|TRBJ1-5|TRBV12-5
TGTGCTAGTGGTTTGACCCCTCCTGACAGGGGCAATCAGCCCCAGCATTTT
CASGLTPPDRGNQPQHF
>.|.|TRBJ1-1|TRBV7-3
TGTGCCAGCAGCTTATCCCTGAACACTGAAGCTTTCTTT
CASSLSLNTEAFF
>.|.|TRBJ1-5|TRBV11-2
TGTGCCAGCAGCGAAGGGGGTCAGCCCCAGCATTTT
CASSEGGQPQHF
>.|TRBD1|TRBJ1-5|TRBV29-1
TGCAGCGTCATAGACCAGGGGGCATTGGACAATCAGCCCCAGCATTTT
CSVIDQGALDNQPQHF